Listed here are 21 T cell receptor beta chains from one sample, sequenced in a study of blood T cell repertoires in COVID-19. Using immunoSEQ multiplex PCR, the repertoire was profiled, and TCRdb retains in-frame clones only, with some absent. The data contain around 30,000 clones, 75% to 90% of them seen just once; the ten biggest clones take up roughly 7.3%. Sequencing input: peripheral blood. These receptors all come from a human donor in a cohort sampled during active COVID-19.

The genes are TRBV9 and TRBJ2-5; D is perhaps TRBD2 (5 bases). This CDR3 region has 13 residues. V lost 4 bases and J lost 3, with 10 bases in between. Germline loops: CDR1 SGDLS, CDR2 YYNGEE. CDR3 DNA: TGTGCCAGCAGCTCTTTCGGGGAAGAGACCCAGTACTTC. Translating it yields CASSSFGEETQYF.

This rearrangement joins TRBV5-4 to TRBJ2-7; TRBD1 agrees at 8 bases. The CDR3 runs to 15 residues. Germline CDR1 and CDR2: SGHNT and YYREEE (reference sequence). The trim removed 8 bases at V and 1 base at J, leaving 11 bases unmatched. The DNA for the CDR3 is TGTGCCAGTTGGAACCGGGACAGGTCGTCCTACGAGCAGTACTTC. Its protein product is CASWNRDRSSYEQYF.

The chain carries TRBV2 and TRBJ1-2; 7 nucleotides line up with TRBD1. Germline V gives CDR1 SNHLY, CDR2 FYNNEI. The CDR3 is 13 amino acids. V shed 4 bases and J 7 bases; nucleotides not matched to a gene: 6. Here the CDR3 reads CASSGSTGVGYTF. The CDR3, as DNA: TGTGCCAGCAGTGGTAGTACAGGGGTTGGCTACACCTTC.

This chain joins TRBV9 and TRBJ2-5, with D possibly matching TRBD2 (5 bases). Germline V gene sequence: CDR1 SGDLS, CDR2 YYNGEE. CDR3 length equals 15 residues. V was clipped by 0 bases and J by 5 bases, with 14 bases between them. This chain's CDR3 is CASSVDPGLGETQYF. The DNA of the CDR3 is TGTGCCAGCAGCGTAGATCCGGGGTTGGGGGAGACCCAGTACTTC.

V gene TRBV3-1 (or the pseudogene TRBV3-2) combines with J gene TRBJ2-2; D might be TRBD1 (5 bases). CDR3 length: 16 amino acids. Germline V gene lookup returns CDR1 LGHDT and CDR2 YNNKEL (reference sequence). Trimming pared 4 bases from V and 4 bases from J, leaving 16 bases between. As DNA, the CDR3 is TGTGCCAGCAGCCCCTGGCAGGGCTTTCTCACCGGGGAGCTGTTTTTT. Translating gives CASSPWQGFLTGELFF.

The DNA for the CDR3 is TGTGCCAGCAGCTTAGGGCCAGGGGGGAGCAATCAGCCCCAGCATTTT. This encodes CASSLGPGGSNQPQHF. The chain couples TRBV7-9 to TRBJ1-5, with 7 bases that match TRBD1. Germline-derived CDR1 and CDR2 are SEHNR and FQNEAQ (reference sequence). Trimming at V came to 1 base and at J to 1 base, leaving 4 bases not matched to a gene. The CDR3 has 16 amino acids.

V gene TRBV9 combines with J gene TRBJ2-3; 8 bases agree with TRBD1. Germline-derived CDR1 and CDR2 are SGDLS and YYNGEE. The trim removed 0 bases at V and 3 bases at J, leaving 12 bases unmatched. The CDR3 covers 18 residues. CDR3 nucleotide sequence: TGTGCCAGCAGCGTAGATTTGGCAGGGGGCGCGAGGACAGATACGCAGTATTTT. Its protein product is CASSVDLAGGARTDTQYF.

This chain connects TRBV9 to TRBJ2-5; maybe TRBD2 (6 bases). This CDR3 spans 15 amino acids. CDR1 SGDLS and CDR2 YYNGEE come from the germline V gene. V was clipped by 0 bases and J by 1 base, with 10 bases between them. The DNA for the CDR3 is TGTGCCAGCAGCGTAGGTACTAGCAGCCAAGAGACCCAGTACTTC. Translated: CASSVGTSSQETQYF.

The CDR3 DNA reads as TGTGCCTGGAGCACAGATTACTCACGTTACGAGCAGTACTTC. This sequence encodes CAWSTDYSRYEQYF. The rearrangement uses TRBV30 and TRBJ2-7; no reliable D call. Trimming stripped 3 bases from V and 4 bases from J, with 16 bases between. CDR3 length: 14 residues. The V gene's germline CDR1 is GTSNPN and CDR2 SVGIG (reference sequence).

The V gene is TRBV18, the J gene TRBJ1-5; TRBD1 matches 9 bases. V shed 4 bases, J shed 0 bases, and the junction held 4 bases outside the gene matches. Germline loops: CDR1 KGHSH, CDR2 LQKENI. The CDR3 is 16 amino acids. CDR3 bases: TGTGCCAGCTCACGCGGGACAGGGATTAGCAATCAGCCCCAGCATTTT. Protein product: CASSRGTGISNQPQHF.

The rearrangement uses TRBV21-1 and TRBJ1-2; TRBD1 is taken as the D call from the table, unchecked against the DNA. TRBV21-1 is termed a pseudogene. The CDR3 has 15 amino acids. The DNA of the CDR3 is TGTGCCAGCAGCAAAGAGGACAGGGCTAACTATGGCTACACCTTC. This encodes CASSKEDRANYGYTF.

The chain has TRBV2 and TRBJ2-3; D remains unclear. Trimming cost V 3 bases and J 0 bases, with 13 bases left between them. Germline-derived CDR1 and CDR2 are SNHLY and FYNNEI. The CDR3 is made up of 16 amino acids. The CDR3 nucleotides read TGTGCCAGCAGTGACGAACCCAACTCTAGCACAGATACGCAGTATTTT. The encoded protein is CASSDEPNSSTDTQYF.

The chain employs TRBV5-1 and TRBJ2-7, with TRBD1 identical over 9 bases. The CDR3 spans 16 residues. Unmatched junction bases numbered 6, after V lost 2 bases and J lost 0 bases. Germline V CDR1 and CDR2: SGHRS, YFSETQ. The CDR3 spells CASSLLGTGSSYEQYF. CDR3 nucleotide sequence: TGCGCCAGCAGCTTACTTGGGACAGGGAGCTCCTACGAGCAGTACTTC.

J is TRBJ2-1 and V is TRBV27; 8 positions match TRBD2. The CDR3 contains 15 residues. Trimming at V came to 2 bases and at J to 6 bases, leaving 6 bases not matched to a gene. Germline assignment: CDR1 MNHEY and CDR2 SMNVEV (reference sequence). The CDR3 bases are TGTGCCAGCAGTTTAAGAGCGGGAGTGGGCAATGAGCAGTTCTTC. It codes for CASSLRAGVGNEQFF.

This clone was seen a single time. The chain combines TRBV11-2 with TRBJ1-1; D gene ambiguous. Germline CDR1 SGHAT, CDR2 FQNNGV. CDR3 length: 12 residues. Trimming took 3 bases from V and 7 from J, leaving 9 bases between them. CDR3 region: CASSFNRIEAFF. CDR3 nucleotide sequence: TGTGCCAGCAGCTTTAACAGAATTGAAGCTTTCTTT.

This sequence joins TRBV5-1 and TRBJ1-2, with 8 bases fitting TRBD1. The length of the CDR3 is 15 residues. Germline values: CDR1 SGHRS, CDR2 YFSETQ. V shed 1 base, J shed 0 bases, and the junction held 2 bases outside the gene matches. In DNA form, the CDR3 reads TGCGCCAGCAGCTTGTGGACAGGGCCTAACTATGGCTACACCTTC. This encodes CASSLWTGPNYGYTF.

The V call is TRBV18, the J call TRBJ2-3, with D unclear. Germline CDR1 is KGHSH and CDR2 is LQKENI. With 6 bases removed from V and 3 bases from J, the gap between germline ends came to 10 bases. The CDR3 spans 13 residues. CDR3 nucleotides: TGTGCCAGCTCTGTAGTTCTTACAGATACGCAGTATTTT. Translating gives CASSVVLTDTQYF.

This chain links TRBV2 with TRBJ2-2; tentative D call: TRBD1 (6 bases). V shed 7 bases and J shed 3 bases, with 15 bases lying between them. Germline-derived CDR1 and CDR2 are SNHLY and FYNNEI. The length of the CDR3 is 15 residues. CDR3 coding DNA: TGTGCCAGCAAGTCAGGACAGCAAGACACCGGGGAGCTGTTTTTT. Encoded protein: CASKSGQQDTGELFF.

The chain couples TRBV7-9 to TRBJ2-3, with 9 bases that match TRBD2. Germline assignment: CDR1 SEHNR and CDR2 FQNEAQ (reference sequence). V shed 2 bases and J 9 bases; nucleotides not matched to a gene: 6. The CDR3 contains 14 residues. The CDR3 loop reads CASSLLAGSPTQYF. The DNA of the CDR3 is TGTGCCAGCAGCTTACTAGCGGGATCCCCCACGCAGTATTTT.

V usage is TRBV24-1 and J usage is TRBJ2-7; no definite D call. In germline, CDR1 is KGHDR, CDR2 SFDVKD. With 6 bases removed from V and 0 bases from J, the gap between germline ends came to 5 bases. The CDR3 sequence is 12 residues long. The chain's CDR3 is CATSQDSYEQYF. Here the CDR3 DNA reads TGTGCCACCAGTCAGGACTCCTACGAGCAGTACTTC.

This chain uses TRBV5-1 with TRBJ2-1, with 11 bases identical to TRBD2. This CDR3 has 15 residues. Germline CDR1 reads SGHRS; CDR2 reads YFSETQ. The J segment lost 3 bases and the V segment lost 4 bases, leaving 3 bases of the junction unmatched. DNA of the CDR3: TGCGCCAGCAGCCCAGGACTAGCGGGCTACAATGAGCAGTTCTTC. Its translation: CASSPGLAGYNEQFF. The variable domain in full, completed from reference TRBV5-1 and TRBJ2-1, reads KAGVTQTPRYLIKTRGQQVTLSCSPISGHRSVSWYQQTPGQGLQFLFEYFSETQRNKGNFPGRFSGRQFSNSRSEMNVSTLELGDSALYLCASSPGLAGYNEQFFGPGTRLTVL.